These 5 T cell receptor beta chains were all obtained from the same sample, sequenced in a study of control samples from healthy donors and cancer patients. Assay used: immunoSEQ multiplex PCR; TCRdb lists only in-frame clones, some missing. The profile shows roughly 150,000 clones, roughly 88% of them singletons. Sample: blood. The source is a man aged 18-30 years in good health.

The V and J genes are TRBV5-1 and TRBJ2-5; 8 bases are a match to TRBD2. V shed 4 bases and J 5 bases; nucleotides not matched to a gene: 10. The CDR3 is 15 residues long. Germline CDR1 SGHRS, CDR2 YFSETQ. In nucleotides, the CDR3 is TGCGCCAGCAGCACCGGACTAGCAGGTGGTGAGACCCAGTACTTC. It translates to CASSTGLAGGETQYF.

The chain couples TRBV10-3 to TRBJ2-7; tentative D call: TRBD1 (6 bases). The V gene lost 3 bases and the J gene lost 3 bases, with 15 bases spanning the gap. Per the germline V gene, CDR1 is ENHRY and CDR2 is SYGVKD. The CDR3 has 15 residues. The CDR3 loop is CAISDIGTSNYEQYF. DNA for the CDR3: TGTGCCATCAGTGATATCGGGACATCTAACTACGAGCAGTACTTC.

The chain has TRBV4-1 and TRBJ1-3, with 9 bases identical to TRBD1. V gave up 0 bases and J gave up 3 bases; unmatched junction bases: 6. This CDR3 contains 17 residues. Germline V gene lookup returns CDR1 MGHRA and CDR2 YSYEKL. The CDR3 loop is CASSQEHRGLGGNTIYF. The CDR3 region has the DNA TGCGCCAGCAGCCAAGAGCACAGGGGGCTTGGTGGAAACACCATATATTTT.

This chain links TRBV6-2 or TRBV6-3 with TRBJ2-3, with D possibly matching TRBD2 (7 bases). The germline CDR1 and CDR2 sequences are MNHEY and SVGEGT. CDR3 length: 14 residues. Trimming took off 2 bases at V and 7 bases at J, with 13 bases between the two ends. In DNA, the CDR3 is TGTGCCAGCAGTTACGGGGGGGGGCCGAATACGCAGTATTTT. Protein sequence: CASSYGGGPNTQYF.

The genes are TRBV5-4 and TRBJ2-3; TRBD2 matches at 7 bases. Per germline, CDR1 SGHNT and CDR2 YYREEE (reference sequence). After removal of 0 bases from V and 5 bases from J, the junction contained 9 bases not matched to a gene. CDR3 size: 16 residues. The CDR3 protein is CASSLGLALSLDTQYF. The DNA for the CDR3 is TGTGCCAGCAGCTTGGGACTAGCTCTTTCCTTAGATACGCAGTATTTT.